This entry features one T cell receptor (beta chain) sequence. It has no known antigen specificity. Base qualities are not at hand, and no much larger clone is one base apart. This sample was included in a study of T cell responses to AZD1222 COVID-19 vaccine (dated by TCRdb to the early 2020s). Notes on the research overall: A total of approximately 250 trial participants underwent TCR sequencing, of whom nearly 210 had received two doses of AZD1222 and some 25 had received two doses of the MenACWY control vaccine. Trial participants were enrolled into age subgroups of 18-55, 56-69 and 70-plus years, which contained approximately 150, 28 and 58 TCR-sequenced participants, respectively. Overall study results and their limits: Most participants were white British and females outnumbered males, and the authors suggested that clonal diversity may have been underestimated. CD4 TCRs associated with the vaccine covered the entire spike protein, and the dominant responses were in regions 160-218 and 743-854. Spike-specific TCR breadth and depth rose significantly after two AZD1222 doses compared with day 0 and with MenACWY recipients. Because no day 14 peak-response samples were available, the repertoires could be characterized only after the peak T cell response. In the small 56-69-year group, the increase in depth fell short of significance, most likely because of low power. Epitopes outside the regions mutated in the B.1.351 and B.1.1.7 variants were reportedly recognized by nearly half of the unique spike-specific TCRs. Only five to seven AZD1222 recipients were SARS-CoV-2 seropositive at baseline, limiting conclusions about previously exposed vaccinees.

The time point label corresponds to: about 28 days (+/-7) after the second vaccine dose. The sample's treatment or condition label is to be understood as: meningococcal conjugate vaccine given as trial control. Vaccinee samples came from UK trials COV001 and COV002, including a single-blind randomized controlled phase 2/3 trial of AZD1222 (ChAdOx1 nCoV-19) in healthy adults. For TCRbeta chain sequencing, PBMC samples from trial participants were taken at day 0 and at day 28 after the second dose. The CDR3 regions of human TCRbeta chains were analyzed by immunosequencing. In the source study's methods: TCRs in the repertoires were compared against a reference library of SARS-CoV-2-specific TCRs that had been generated with the MIRA antigen-specificity platform. Breadth meant the fraction of unique TCRs that were SARS-CoV-2-associated, whereas depth meant the fraction of total T cells that were SARS-CoV-2-associated. Each spike-specific TCR was assigned to its reactive spike region and to a CD4 or CD8 class using the MIRA data. Log10-transformed breadth and depth values were compared by one-way ANOVA with Sidak's multiple comparisons tests. Imported from immuneACCESS, the table was reduced by TCRdb to in-frame sequences with V and J called. These copies leave out some clones; in studies compared against another copy, an unresolved V gene accounts for under half, and the cause of the remainder is not known. V and J calls and clone size follow that table, whereas D and trimming were derived from the DNA. The sample table records under 200,000 clones; roughly nine tenths of these occur just once. The ten biggest clones cover 3.6% of the sample.

Trimming accounts for 1 base at V and 4 bases at J, while the number of junction bases matched to no gene is 10. The germline V gene (reference sequence) yields SEHNR for CDR1 and FQNEAQ for CDR2. The cysteine opens and the phenylalanine closes a CDR3 of 18 amino acids. Only CDR3 DNA remains: 54 bases, in frame from the first base. The material was peripheral blood, obtained 28 days after the second dose of the MenACWY control vaccine. The TCR sequence derives from an adult who received the MenACWY meningococcal vaccine as a control. The chain is made from TRBV7-9 and TRBJ2-1; 10 middle bases align to TRBD2. The DNA is TGTGCCAGCAGCTTAGAATGGGCTAGCGGGAGAAAATACAATGAGCAGTTCTTC. Protein translation: CASSLEWASGRKYNEQFF.